This passage covers 30 T cell receptor beta chains from one sample sequenced in a study of neurological immune-mediated disorders. TCRdb ran MiXCR on the 5' RACE reads and lists one entry per CDR3 protein. The profile covers more than 50,000 distinct CDR3 sequences, with roughly 11% appearing a single time and approximately 1.8% taken by the ten largest. Sequencing used PBMCs. The receptor set was obtained from a man between 60 and 70 years old in good health.

This clonotype was seen ten or more times. The chain employs TRBV6-2 or TRBV6-3 and TRBJ1-6; weak D call: TRBD1 (6 bases). The CDR3 is 14 amino acids. Germline V gene data show CDR1 as MNHEY and CDR2 as SVGEGT. V was shortened by 4 bases and J by 7 bases, with 11 bases between the two germline ends. The CDR3 nucleotides read TGTGCCAGCAGTTTCACAGGGACCAATTCACCCCTCCACTTT. It specifies CASSFTGTNSPLHF.

This clonotype showed up many times. The V call is TRBV20-1, the J call TRBJ2-3; possible D gene TRBD2, 6 bases. The CDR3 totals 14 residues. Germline loops: CDR1 DFQATT, CDR2 SNEGSKA (reference sequence). V gave up 6 bases and J gave up 3 bases, with 16 bases separating them. DNA for the CDR3: TGCAGTGCCCCCCAGCGGGCGGGGACAGATACGCAGTATTTT. The encoded protein is CSAPQRAGTDTQYF.

This clonotype was seen at least ten times. The rearrangement uses TRBV6-5 and TRBJ2-7; 7 bases align to TRBD1. V was clipped by 3 bases and J by 2 bases; unmatched bases: 4. This CDR3 has 14 residues. Looked up from germline, CDR1 is MNHEY and CDR2 is SVGAGI. CDR3 residues: CASSYSQGAYEQYF. In nucleotides, the CDR3 is TGTGCCAGCAGTTATTCCCAGGGGGCCTACGAGCAGTACTTC.

This clonotype was detected ten times or more. Sequence at one end of the junction differs from germline and may be a read error. CDR3 region: CASSELGWGQQNF. CDR3 sequence (DNA): TGTGCCAGCAGTGAACTAGGCTGGGGACAGCAAAATTTT. V is TRBV2 and J is TRBJ1-3; 7 bases are shared with TRBD1. Germline V gene data show CDR1 as SNHLY and CDR2 as FYNNEI. The CDR3 contains 13 residues.

This clonotype was counted many times. The DNA for the CDR3 is TGTGCCAGCAGCTTGGCCGTTACAGGGGGCTTCTATGGCTACACCTTC. This gives the protein CASSLAVTGGFYGYTF. The genes are TRBV5-6 and TRBJ1-2; 9 bases fit TRBD1. Germline V gives CDR1 SGHDT, CDR2 YYEEEE. This CDR3 is built from 16 residues. The V segment lost 0 bases and the J segment 4 bases; nucleotides outside the gene matches: 7.

V usage is TRBV15 and J usage is TRBJ1-5; the D is unclear. Germline values: CDR1 LNHNV, CDR2 YYDKDF (reference sequence). This CDR3 has 8 amino acids. For the CDR3, the DNA is TGTAGCAATCAGCCCCAGCATTTT. Translated: CSNQPQHF. The entire variable domain, with the rest obtained from reference TRBV15 and TRBJ1-5, is as follows: DAMVIQNPRYQVTQFGKPVTLSCSQTLNHNVMYWYQQKSSQAPKLLFHYYDKDFNNEADTPDNFQSRRPNTSFCFLDIRSPGLGDTAMYLCSNQPQHFGDGTRLSIL.

Ten or more counts support this clonotype. The chain links TRBV18 to TRBJ2-7; 9 bases fit TRBD2. V gave up 2 bases and J gave up 7 bases; unmatched junction bases: 9. Germline V gene data show CDR1 as KGHSH and CDR2 as LQKENI. The CDR3 is made up of 15 amino acids. Here the CDR3 reads CASSPEGTSLLEQYF. DNA for the CDR3: TGTGCCAGCTCACCAGAAGGGACTAGCCTTTTGGAGCAGTACTTC.

Ten or more counts support this clonotype. J is TRBJ2-5 and V is TRBV7-7; 7 bases agree with TRBD2. CDR3 length: 13 amino acids. Germline CDR1 is SSHAT and CDR2 is FNYEAQ (reference sequence). With V trimmed by 1 base and J by 7 bases, 3 bases remained unmatched. The CDR3 reads CASSLGPSGTQYF. CDR3 nucleotides: TGTGCCAGCAGCTTAGGTCCTAGCGGGACCCAGTACTTC.

Many counts were recorded for this clonotype. The chain joins TRBV20-1 to TRBJ1-1; 7 bases agree with TRBD1. The V segment lost 5 bases and the J segment 5 bases; nucleotides outside the gene matches: 2. The germline V gene has CDR1 DFQATT and CDR2 SNEGSKA (reference sequence). The CDR3 runs to 11 residues. Here the CDR3 reads CSAQQGTEAFF. DNA of the CDR3: TGCAGTGCTCAACAGGGGACTGAAGCTTTCTTT.

This clonotype came up many times. The chain combines TRBV6-5 with TRBJ1-2, with D possibly matching TRBD1 (6 bases). The CDR3 length is 15 residues. V lost 6 bases and J 6 bases, leaving 20 bases between the germline ends. Germline lookup yields CDR1 MNHEY and CDR2 SVGAGI. CDR3 sequence: CASSPVTGSSNGYTF. The CDR3 nucleotides are TGTGCCAGCAGCCCTGTTACAGGGTCTTCGAATGGCTACACCTTC.

V is TRBV6-6 and J is TRBJ1-2; D is undetermined. V lost 2 bases to trimming and J lost 4 bases, with 11 bases between them. CDR1 and CDR2 from the germline V gene are MNHNY and SVGAGI (reference sequence). The CDR3 runs 14 residues. The CDR3 bases are TGTGCCAGCAGTTACGGCGAGACTACCTATGGCTACACCTTC. Protein: CASSYGETTYGYTF.

This clonotype was counted many times. The chain employs TRBV5-1 and TRBJ2-7, with 8 bases that match TRBD2. Per germline, CDR1 SGHRS and CDR2 YFSETQ. The CDR3 contains 14 residues. V trimming: 1 base; J trimming: 3 bases; junction bases outside the gene matches: 3. CDR3 in amino acids: CASSLPGGLYEQYF. CDR3 nucleotides: TGCGCCAGCAGCTTGCCGGGGGGGCTCTACGAGCAGTACTTC.

This clonotype was recorded many times. V usage is TRBV20-1 and J usage is TRBJ2-1; TRBD2 agrees at 10 bases. CDR1 is DFQATT, CDR2 SNEGSKA, per germline (reference sequence). This CDR3 has 14 amino acids. J lost 6 bases, V lost 3 bases, and 5 bases had no gene match. The CDR3 loop reads CSASLAGGINEQFF. The CDR3 nucleotides are TGCAGTGCTAGCTTAGCGGGGGGCATCAATGAGCAGTTCTTC.

This clonotype appeared many times. The chain recombines TRBV5-1 with TRBJ2-3, with 8 bases fitting TRBD2. V dropped 7 bases and J dropped 4; count of bases not matched to a gene: 8. Per the germline V gene, CDR1 is SGHRS and CDR2 is YFSETQ. The CDR3 has 14 residues. DNA for the CDR3: TGCGCCAGCGGCCCAGCGGGGGTATCAGATACGCAGTATTTT. This codes for CASGPAGVSDTQYF.

This clonotype has at least ten counts. The chain couples TRBV29-1 to TRBJ2-5, with 7 bases lining up with TRBD1. V lost 7 bases to trimming and J lost 2 bases; unmatched junction nucleotides: 4. Germline V lookup: CDR1 SQVTM, CDR2 ANQGSEA. CDR3 length equals 12 residues. The CDR3 DNA reads TGCAGCGGTACAGGGGCTCAAGAGACCCAGTACTTC. As protein: CSGTGAQETQYF.

There are many counts of this clonotype. The rearrangement joins TRBV20-1 to TRBJ1-1, with D possibly being TRBD1 (5 bases). Germline CDR1 and CDR2: DFQATT and SNEGSKA (reference sequence). Trimming cost V 0 bases and J 6 bases, with 14 bases left between them. The CDR3 length is 14 residues. The CDR3 DNA follows: TGCAGTGCTAGAGATCCGGCAGGGAGGGCTGAAGCTTTCTTT. Encoded protein: CSARDPAGRAEAFF.

The sample holds many counts of this clonotype. This chain connects TRBV29-1 to TRBJ1-2; D uncertain. The CDR3 runs 13 residues. Trimming took 4 bases from V and 6 from J, leaving 15 bases between them. Germline V gene data show CDR1 as SQVTM and CDR2 as ANQGSEA. The CDR3 DNA reads TGCAGCGTTGTCTCAGGACTCGGGGATGGCTACACCTTC. Translated: CSVVSGLGDGYTF.

The table lists this clonotype with many counts. The rearrangement uses TRBV20-1 and TRBJ2-1; 8 bases align to TRBD2. The CDR3 spans 14 residues. The junction had 6 bases not matched to a gene; V was cut back by 7 bases and J by 1 base. The V gene's germline CDR1 is DFQATT and CDR2 SNEGSKA (reference sequence). CDR3 sequence: CSGRGGGSYNEQFF. CDR3 nucleotides: TGCAGTGGTCGGGGGGGCGGGTCCTACAATGAGCAGTTCTTC.

There are many counts of this clonotype. The chain carries TRBV20-1 and TRBJ2-7, with 11 bases aligning to TRBD1. The germline V gene has CDR1 DFQATT and CDR2 SNEGSKA (reference sequence). The V segment lost 4 bases and the J segment 2 bases; nucleotides outside the gene matches: 4. The CDR3 sequence is 14 residues long. The CDR3 is CSAMGQGVPYEQYF. Here the CDR3 DNA reads TGCAGTGCTATGGGACAGGGGGTCCCCTACGAGCAGTACTTC.

V is TRBV12-3 or TRBV12-4 and J is TRBJ2-1, with 10 nucleotides matching TRBD2. CDR3 length: 16 residues. The trim removed 2 bases at V and 2 bases at J, leaving 3 bases unmatched. CDR3 DNA sequence: TGTGCCAGCAGTTTACTAGCGGGGGTAACCTACAATGAGCAGTTCTTC. Translating gives CASSLLAGVTYNEQFF.

This clonotype was observed at least ten times. V and J are TRBV5-5 and TRBJ2-5; 7 nucleotides line up with TRBD1. The CDR3 sequence is 14 residues long. Germline V gene lookup returns CDR1 SGHKS and CDR2 YYEKEE (reference sequence). With V trimmed by 7 bases and J by 5 bases, 11 bases remained unmatched. CDR3 nucleotides: TGTGCCAGCGGCAGACAGGGCCTGGGGGAGACCCAGTACTTC. It is translated as CASGRQGLGETQYF.

This clonotype was detected ten times or more. V is TRBV7-2 and J is TRBJ1-5; D is ambiguous. V lost 1 base, J lost 4 bases, and 11 bases lay in between. The CDR3 runs to 15 residues. CDR1 is SGHTA and CDR2 is FQGNSA in the germline V gene. The CDR3 loop reads CASSLVWVGNQPQHF. The CDR3 nucleotides are TGTGCCAGCAGCTTAGTTTGGGTTGGGAATCAGCCCCAGCATTTT.

The chain is built from TRBV10-3 and TRBJ1-1; D not certain. The length of the CDR3 is 13 residues. V was cut by 5 bases and J by 4 bases, with 11 bases left in between. CDR1 ENHRY and CDR2 SYGVKD come from the germline V gene. The CDR3 protein is CAISSETITEAFF. DNA of the CDR3: TGTGCCATCAGTAGTGAGACGATCACTGAAGCTTTCTTT.

In its sample, this clonotype was seen many times. The chain employs TRBV20-1 and TRBJ2-5; either TRBD1 or TRBD2 may fit D (5 bases each). CDR1 and CDR2 from the germline V gene are DFQATT and SNEGSKA (reference sequence). This CDR3 is 13 amino acids long. Deletions cut 3 bases from V and 8 bases from J, with 16 bases between. The CDR3: CSASSRDVRTQYF. The CDR3 region has the DNA TGCAGTGCTAGCTCTCGGGACGTGAGAACCCAGTACTTC.

Of note for this clonotype: At one end the junction does not follow the germline gene, possibly because of a read error. J is TRBJ2-7 and V is TRBV19; TRBD1 might be the D (7 bases). CDR1 is LNHDA, CDR2 SQIVND, per germline (reference sequence). CDR3 length: 15 amino acids. In nucleotides, the CDR3 is TGTGCCAGTAGAGAGACAGGGAGGAGGTCCTACGAGCAGCACTTC. It codes for CASRETGRRSYEQHF.

This clonotype was recorded many times. The chain uses TRBV20-1 and TRBJ1-6; perhaps TRBD1 as D (5 bases). The CDR3 spans 19 residues. The germline V and J ends were trimmed by 3 bases and 1 base, with 22 bases remaining between them. Looked up from germline, CDR1 is DFQATT and CDR2 is SNEGSKA (reference sequence). CDR3 residues: CSASHPGTGEGSYNSPLHF. In DNA form, the CDR3 reads TGCAGTGCTAGTCATCCCGGGACGGGGGAAGGGTCCTATAATTCACCCCTCCACTTT.

This clonotype was seen only a few times. The chain recombines TRBV20-1 with TRBJ1-2; D possibly corresponds to TRBD1 (6 bases). The CDR3 totals 14 residues. CDR1 and CDR2 from the germline V gene are DFQATT and SNEGSKA (reference sequence). V was trimmed by 6 bases and J by 4 bases, leaving 18 bases between them. CDR3 region: CSAPGGLSSYGYTF. The CDR3, as DNA: TGCAGTGCGCCCGGGGGCTTGTCGTCCTATGGCTACACCTTC.

This clonotype was counted at least ten times. The CDR3 protein is CSAFGTNSGANVLTF. The CDR3 region has the DNA TGCAGCGCCTTCGGGACCAACTCTGGGGCCAACGTCCTGACTTTC. The V and J genes are TRBV29-1 and TRBJ2-6; D may correspond to TRBD1 or TRBD2 (5 bases each). Germline CDR1 reads SQVTM; CDR2 reads ANQGSEA. The length of the CDR3 is 15 residues. V was pared by 7 bases and J by 0 bases, with 13 bases between.

This chain joins TRBV7-6 and TRBJ1-2, with 7 nucleotides matching TRBD1. V lost 5 bases to trimming and J lost 8 bases; unmatched junction nucleotides: 11. CDR3 size: 14 residues. Germline CDR1 and CDR2: SGHVS and FNYEAQ. This chain's CDR3 is CASSPETGRTGYTF. As DNA, the CDR3 is TGTGCCAGCAGCCCAGAGACAGGGCGTACCGGCTACACCTTC.

In this sample, this clonotype turned up many times. V gene TRBV12-3 or TRBV12-4 combines with J gene TRBJ1-6; TRBD1 might be the D (5 bases). This CDR3 has 13 amino acids. Trimming left V 7 bases short and J 10 bases short, with 14 bases between. CDR3: CASTKGIESPLHF. The CDR3 bases are TGTGCCAGCACCAAGGGGATAGAGTCACCCCTCCACTTT.